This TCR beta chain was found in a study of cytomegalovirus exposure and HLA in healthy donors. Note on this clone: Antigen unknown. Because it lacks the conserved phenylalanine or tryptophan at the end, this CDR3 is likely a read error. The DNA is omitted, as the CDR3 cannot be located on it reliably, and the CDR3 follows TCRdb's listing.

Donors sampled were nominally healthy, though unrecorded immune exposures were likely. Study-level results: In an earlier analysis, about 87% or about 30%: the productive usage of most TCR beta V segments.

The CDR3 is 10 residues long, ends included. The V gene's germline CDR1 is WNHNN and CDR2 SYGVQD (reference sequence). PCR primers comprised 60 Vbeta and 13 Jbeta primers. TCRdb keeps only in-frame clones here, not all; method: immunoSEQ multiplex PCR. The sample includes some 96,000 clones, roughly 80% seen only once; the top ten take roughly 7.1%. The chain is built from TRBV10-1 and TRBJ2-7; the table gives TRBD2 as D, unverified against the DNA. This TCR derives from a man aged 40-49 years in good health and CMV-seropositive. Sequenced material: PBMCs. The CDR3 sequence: CARRLAGGPE.